A single sample gave rise to the 12 T cell receptor beta chains below, sequenced in a study of human T cells and chemical hapten exposure. MiXCR was run by TCRdb on the RACE reads, yielding one entry per CDR3 protein. The profile shows more than 95,000 distinct CDR3 sequences, 25% to 35% of them singletons. The time point was: patch test 3, about 24 weeks after DPC sensitization. Treatment given: therapeutic diphenylcyclopropenone sensitization with weekly scalp DPC. Sequenced material: whole blood, taken in connection with sensitization to the hapten diphenylcyclopropenone (DPC). The receptors were gathered from a man aged 40-49 years with alopecia areata. Some clones in this sample may be carry-over from other donors' samples.

J is TRBJ1-4 and V is TRBV7-8; tentative D call: TRBD1 (5 bases). V gave up 5 bases and J gave up 7 bases, with 14 bases separating them. CDR1 SGHVS and CDR2 FQNEAQ come from the germline V gene. There are 14 residues in the CDR3. In nucleotides, the CDR3 is TGTGCCAGCAGCGCACGGGGGGGTGGTGAAAAACTGTTTTTT. Protein sequence: CASSARGGGEKLFF.

This clonotype was recorded a few times. The chain is built from TRBV6-6 and TRBJ2-5, with TRBD2 as a possible D gene (5 bases). V was cut by 5 bases and J by 2 bases, with 15 bases left in between. Per the germline V gene, CDR1 is MNHNY and CDR2 is SVGAGI (reference sequence). This CDR3 spans 15 amino acids. This chain's CDR3 is CASSVSTGLQETQYF. In DNA, the CDR3 is TGTGCCAGCAGTGTATCGACGGGGTTACAAGAGACCCAGTACTTC.

The chain carries TRBV5-1 and TRBJ2-5; D is uncertain. V was cut by 0 bases and J by 2 bases, with 11 bases left in between. This CDR3 contains 15 residues. In germline, CDR1 is SGHRS, CDR2 YFSETQ. For the CDR3, the DNA is TGCGCCAGCAGCTTGGACGGAAGCCCGCAAGAGACCCAGTACTTC. It yields the protein CASSLDGSPQETQYF.

In its sample, this clonotype was seen a few times. V is TRBV11-2 and J is TRBJ2-7; unclear D gene. Trimming took 3 bases from V and 7 from J, leaving 19 bases between them. CDR3 size: 15 residues. CDR1 and CDR2 from the germline V gene are SGHAT and FQNNGV. CDR3 sequence (DNA): TGTGCCAGCAGCTTGCATTTTGCGCCGCTGGAGGAGCAGTACTTC. This sequence encodes CASSLHFAPLEEQYF.

This sequence joins TRBV7-9 and TRBJ1-5; 11 bases are shared with TRBD1. The CDR3 covers 17 residues. V trimming: 1 base; J trimming: 6 bases; junction bases outside the gene matches: 8. Germline assignment: CDR1 SEHNR and CDR2 FQNEAQ (reference sequence). The chain's CDR3 is CASSLETGTGGTQPQHF. The CDR3 DNA reads TGTGCCAGCAGCTTAGAGACCGGGACAGGGGGGACTCAGCCCCAGCATTTT.

The chain joins TRBV7-2 to TRBJ2-3; the D call may be TRBD1 or TRBD2 (5 bases each). The V gene lost 6 bases and the J gene lost 0 bases, with 10 bases spanning the gap. Germline CDR1 reads SGHTA; CDR2 reads FQGNSA. The length of the CDR3 is 14 residues. The CDR3 bases are TGTGCCAGCAGGGGACGCGCAAGCACAGATACGCAGTATTTT. Translation: CASRGRASTDTQYF.

This clonotype was observed a handful of times. The V gene is TRBV20-1, the J gene TRBJ2-3; tentative D call: TRBD2 (6 bases). Trimming took 5 bases from V and 3 from J, leaving 12 bases between them. Per the germline V gene, CDR1 is DFQATT and CDR2 is SNEGSKA (reference sequence). The CDR3 is made up of 13 amino acids. CDR3 nucleotide sequence: TGCAGTGCTGGATGGGGGGAGACAGATACGCAGTATTTT. It is translated as CSAGWGETDTQYF.

This chain links TRBV4-1 with TRBJ1-6, with TRBD1 matching 8 bases. The J segment lost 10 bases and the V segment lost 6 bases, leaving 8 bases of the junction unmatched. Germline V lookup: CDR1 MGHRA, CDR2 YSYEKL. CDR3 length: 14 residues. DNA of the CDR3: TGCGCCAGCAGTCCTGGACAGGGAGGATCACCCCTCCACTTT. This translates into CASSPGQGGSPLHF.

The V gene is TRBV5-6, the J gene TRBJ2-7; D is perhaps TRBD2 (5 bases). Germline lookup yields CDR1 SGHDT and CDR2 YYEEEE. The V end was cut by 0 bases, the J end by 0 bases, with 16 bases between. The CDR3 covers 17 residues. The chain's CDR3 is CASSLEAASWSSYEQYF. The DNA for the CDR3 is TGTGCCAGCAGCTTGGAGGCCGCTAGCTGGAGCTCCTACGAGCAGTACTTC.

V gene TRBV7-2 combines with J gene TRBJ1-4; 7 bases fit TRBD1. With 5 bases clipped from V and 4 bases from J, the junction kept 7 bases outside the gene matches. CDR1 and CDR2 from the germline V gene are SGHTA and FQGNSA. The CDR3 covers 15 residues. CDR3 nucleotide sequence: TGTGCCAGCAGCACTAGGGACAGTTTTAATGAAAAACTGTTTTTT. The encoded protein is CASSTRDSFNEKLFF.

The chain uses TRBV2 and TRBJ2-7; 9 positions agree with TRBD2. Germline CDR1 SNHLY, CDR2 FYNNEI. The CDR3 runs to 18 residues. J was trimmed by 5 bases and V by 5 bases; bases with no gene match: 19. CDR3 sequence (DNA): TGTGCCAGCAGTCCCCAGAGAGCGACTAGCGGCATTATCGACGAGCAGTACTTC. It encodes CASSPQRATSGIIDEQYF.

This clonotype was seen only a few times. The chain has TRBV6-1 and TRBJ1-2, with D possibly TRBD1 on 5 matching bases. The CDR3 has 14 amino acids. The germline gives CDR1 MNHNS, CDR2 SASEGT. V shed 3 bases and J shed 4 bases, with 12 bases lying between them. The DNA for the CDR3 is TGTGCCAGCAGTGATTGGGGGGAAGGCTATGGCTACACCTTC. Amino acid sequence: CASSDWGEGYGYTF.